A single sample gave rise to the 10 T cell receptor beta chains below, sequenced in a study of T cell responses to AZD1222 COVID-19 vaccine. Produced via immunoSEQ multiplex PCR; TCRdb's table is partial and in-frame only. The profile shows 80,000 or so clones, around 90% of them singletons. The sample consisted of peripheral blood, taken on day 0 of MenACWY control vaccination. Every receptor here comes from an adult in good health.

This CDR3 reads CAWVGGDYGYTF. The DNA of the CDR3 is TGTGCCTGGGTGGGAGGAGACTATGGCTACACCTTC. This chain links TRBV30 with TRBJ1-2; D call uncertain. There are 12 residues in the CDR3. The germline V gene has CDR1 GTSNPN and CDR2 SVGIG (reference sequence). V lost 5 bases and J 3 bases, leaving 10 bases between the germline ends. The whole variable domain, filled in from reference TRBV30 and TRBJ1-2, reads SQTIHQWPATLVQPVGSPLSLECTVEGTSNPNLYWYRQAAGRGLQLLFYSVGIGQISSEVPQNLSASRPQDRQFILSSKKLLLSDSGFYLCAWVGGDYGYTFGSGTRLTVV.

The chain joins TRBV12-5 to TRBJ1-2, with no clear D. The V end lost 7 bases, the J end lost 5 bases, and 14 bases lay between the germline ends. This CDR3 has 13 amino acids. Germline loops: CDR1 LGHNT, CDR2 FRNRAP. The CDR3 protein is CASASGPIYGYTF. Here the CDR3 DNA reads TGTGCTAGTGCCTCGGGCCCGATTTATGGCTACACCTTC.

The chain recombines TRBV7-2 with TRBJ2-1; 7 positions match TRBD2. The CDR3 length is 15 residues. V shed 6 bases and J 0 bases; nucleotides not matched to a gene: 5. In germline, CDR1 is SGHTA, CDR2 FQGNSA. CDR3 sequence reads: CASRPRGSSYNEQFF. As DNA, the CDR3 is TGTGCCAGCAGACCGCGGGGGAGCTCCTACAATGAGCAGTTCTTC.

The chain has TRBV3-1 (or the pseudogene TRBV3-2) and TRBJ2-5, with 16 bases matching TRBD2. Germline values: CDR1 LGHDT, CDR2 YNNKEL (reference sequence). This CDR3 contains 17 residues. V lost 4 bases and J lost 4; bases outside the gene matches: 6. This CDR3 is CASSRGTSGRVLETQYF. CDR3 DNA: TGTGCCAGCAGCCGAGGGACTAGCGGGAGGGTTTTAGAGACCCAGTACTTC.

This clone appeared a single time. CDR3 sequence (DNA): TGTGCCAGCAGCTTAGTGGCAGGGGGCGACTACACCTTC. This sequence encodes CASSLVAGGDYTF. This chain connects TRBV5-5 to TRBJ1-2; 8 bases line up with TRBD1. The length of the CDR3 is 13 residues. V lost 2 bases and J lost 10; bases outside the gene matches: 7. Germline V gene sequence: CDR1 SGHKS, CDR2 YYEKEE (reference sequence).

The chain's CDR3 is CASTELASQETQYF. CDR3 bases: TGTGCCAGCACGGAGTTGGCCAGCCAAGAGACCCAGTACTTC. The chain carries TRBV7-2 and TRBJ2-5, with D unclear. The V and J ends lost 7 bases and 1 base respectively, with 13 bases between them. CDR1 SGHTA and CDR2 FQGNSA come from the germline V gene. The CDR3 extends over 14 amino acids.

The V and J genes are TRBV3-1 (or the pseudogene TRBV3-2) and TRBJ2-3; D not certain. V lost 4 bases and J 1 base, leaving 9 bases between the germline ends. The CDR3 runs 14 residues. Per the germline V gene, CDR1 is LGHDT and CDR2 is YNNKEL (reference sequence). CDR3 nucleotide sequence: TGTGCCAGCAGCCCCCGTGGGGGCACAGATACGCAGTATTTT. Protein product: CASSPRGGTDTQYF.

The chain has TRBV18 and TRBJ1-1; D perhaps matches TRBD1 (6 bases). V lost 5 bases, J lost 4 bases, and 17 bases lay in between. The germline V gene encodes CDR1 KGHSH and CDR2 LQKENI. The CDR3 spans 15 residues. The CDR3 DNA reads as TGTGCCAGCTCATCCTCCCCAGGGGTGGTCACTGAAGCTTTCTTT. Protein: CASSSSPGVVTEAFF.

This chain joins TRBV25-1 and TRBJ2-1, with 10 bases aligning to TRBD1. J lost 6 bases, V lost 4 bases, and 6 bases had no gene match. The CDR3 extends over 15 amino acids. The germline V gene has CDR1 MGHDK and CDR2 SYGVNS. The CDR3 region has the DNA TGTGCCAGCAGTGTTCCCGGGACAGGGGTCAATGAGCAGTTCTTC. Its translation: CASSVPGTGVNEQFF.

V is TRBV7-9 and J is TRBJ2-7; tentative D call: TRBD2 (5 bases). The CDR3 extends over 14 amino acids. Germline V CDR1 and CDR2: SEHNR, FQNEAQ (reference sequence). Trimming pared 0 bases from V and 7 bases from J, leaving 13 bases between. CDR3 sequence reads: CASSLAGRGWEQYF. The CDR3 coding sequence is TGTGCCAGCAGCTTAGCAGGCCGGGGTTGGGAGCAGTACTTC.